The 3 T cell receptor beta chains below all came from one sample that was sequenced in a study of blood T cell repertoires in COVID-19. The data were produced by immunoSEQ multiplex PCR, yet TCRdb's version contains in-frame clones alone and is incomplete. The sample yields 150,000 to 200,000 clones, 80% to 90% seen once. Sequencing was carried out using peripheral blood. These TCRs come from a man in his forties or fifties with active or convalescent COVID-19.

This chain connects TRBV28 to TRBJ1-1; a possible D gene is TRBD1 (6 bases). The CDR3 has 16 amino acids. From germline, CDR1 is MDHEN and CDR2 SYDVKM. Trimming shortened V by 4 bases and J by 0 bases, and 15 bases separated the two germline ends. The CDR3 DNA is TGTGCCAGCAGTTCCGGGACGAGGGGGATGAACACTGAAGCTTTCTTT. Protein: CASSSGTRGMNTEAFF.

The rearrangement uses TRBV9 and TRBJ2-7, with unresolved D. The V end lost 2 bases, the J end lost 5 bases, and 11 bases lay between the germline ends. Germline values: CDR1 SGDLS, CDR2 YYNGEE. The CDR3 is 13 residues long. CDR3 protein: CASSVGPQDEQYF. Here the CDR3 DNA reads TGTGCCAGCAGCGTCGGTCCGCAAGACGAGCAGTACTTC.

V usage is TRBV12-3 or TRBV12-4 and J usage is TRBJ1-1; a possible D gene is TRBD1 (5 bases). V was trimmed by 6 bases and J by 6 bases, leaving 11 bases between them. The CDR3 contains 12 residues. The CDR3 sequence is CASREGWAEAFF. CDR3 in DNA: TGTGCCAGCAGGGAGGGGTGGGCTGAAGCTTTCTTT.